This T cell receptor beta chain derives from a study of blood T cell repertoires in COVID-19 (dated by TCRdb to 2018 to 2020). Regarding the study in general: Samples from collaborators originated in the United States, Italy and Spain and spanned both the acute and convalescent phases of COVID-19. The prospective study material was composed of cDNA or gDNA derived from T cells, B-cell-depleted T cells, or PBMCs. The dataset comprised deeply sampled blood TCRbeta repertoires from subjects exposed to, actively infected with, or recovered from COVID-19. The repertoires were released in a freely available public database intended as a resource for research on the immune response to SARS-CoV-2. The samples were drawn from the first 160 participants of the ongoing ImmuneRACE study and from under 1,500 subjects provided by 6 global collaborators. A de-identified subject ID, COVID-19 status, age in years and sex were almost always included in the sample metadata. Where available, HLA class I and class II types were taken from metadata supplied by the sample provider and were not determined by assay-based typing. What the authors observed across the whole study: The amount of clinical and demographic metadata varied by source and participant and was provided uncurated.

The collaborating institutions used their own protocols to collect whole blood in K2EDTA tubes. For TCRbeta analysis, collaborators shipped samples as frozen whole blood, isolated PBMCs, or DNA extracted from either of those sample types. The immunoSEQ Assay, a bias-controlled multiplex PCR, was used to amplify TCRbeta CDR3 regions from genomic DNA. In the authors' own workflow: The number of nucleated cells in each sample was estimated by amplification of reference gene primers within the assay. To quantify the absolute abundance of each unique TCRbeta CDR3 rearrangement, sequence reads were collapsed and filtered. Productive Simpson clonality was computed per sample as the square root of Simpson's diversity index over productive rearrangements. TCRdb took over this immuneACCESS table, retaining in-frame rearrangements with V and J assigned. Such tables are incomplete; in checked studies, under half of the missing clones stem from an unresolved V gene, and the remainder is unexplained. For V, J and clone size, that table is used; D and trimming come from the DNA. Across this sample there are a few hundred thousand clones, with roughly 89% seen only once. The ten largest clones take up roughly 0.8% of the sample.

Comments on this clone: Which antigen it targets is not known. No base quality values were provided; no much bigger clone lies one nucleotide off.

The sample consisted of peripheral blood. This clonotype was obtained from a man between 25 and 39 years old with acute or convalescent COVID-19.

The nucleotide sequence is given as TGTGCCAGCAGTCCTACTCGGGGGGAGCTGTTTTTT. It is translated as CASSPTRGELFF. This chain is built from TRBV27 and TRBJ2-2; too little of a D gene remains to name it. A distance of 9 bases separates the germline ends of V and J, which lose 5 bases and 8 bases respectively. CDR1 and CDR2 are drawn from the germline V gene (reference sequence): MNHEY, SMNVEV. Measured from the cysteine to the phenylalanine, the CDR3 is 12 residues long. The only DNA kept is the CDR3, 36 bases in frame from the first base.